This record looks at one T cell receptor (beta chain) sequence and its context. Antigen specificity is unknown. This entry is derived from a study of OX40 agonist ivuxolimab in advanced cancers. Findings of the study overall: On average, CD8+ T cells had more expanded clones than CD4+.

The data were produced by immunoSEQ multiplex PCR, yet TCRdb's version contains in-frame clones alone and is incomplete. There are 35,000 to 55,000 clones in the sample; more than 80% occur only once, and approximately 5.9% lies in the top ten. Germline values: CDR1 SGHDT, CDR2 YYEEEE. Between the trimmed V and J ends, which lost 4 bases and 4 bases, there was a span of 17 bases. The CDR3 has 16 amino acids. Sequenced here: CD4+ or CD8+ T cells sorted from blood, sampled in a trial of the OX40 agonist ivuxolimab. The origin of this receptor is an adult with an advanced solid tumor such as melanoma, head and neck, liver or kidney cancer. This rearrangement joins TRBV5-6 to TRBJ2-2, with D possibly matching TRBD2 (6 bases). In nucleotides, the CDR3 is TGTGCCAGCAGCCCCCACGGGAGTTTAAGCACCGGGGAGCTGTTTTTT. Translation gives CASSPHGSLSTGELFF.